Listed here is a single T cell receptor (beta chain). The antigen remains unidentified. At one end, the junction sequence differs from germline, possibly due to a read error. The read terminates 3 residues ahead of where the CDR3 ends, so the germline J gene completes it. Other DNA sequences within the sample encode an identical CDR3. Germline CDR1 SGHDT, CDR2 YYEEEE. There are 15 residues in the CDR3. This sample is drawn from a study of T cells in women clearing cervical HPV infection. Background on the study: Controls gave blood once infection was undetectable; cases at lesion identification.

General study findings and limits: TRBV6-7 abundance was lower in cases than controls (0.11% versus 0.16%).

Data came from immunoSEQ multiplex PCR; TCRdb stores just in-frame clones and leaves some out. The sample has approximately 35,000 clones, and its top ten clones hold roughly 7.2%. This TCR came from a woman between 18 and 69 years old with a cervical HPV16 infection that either progressed to CIN3+ or cleared (not recorded which). This rearrangement joins TRBV5-6 to TRBJ1-3; tentatively, D is TRBD1 (5 bases). The sample comprised blood buffy coat. CDR3 bases read: TGTGCCAGCAGCTTGGTGGGGGGATCTGGAAACACG. Translation: CASSLVGGSGNT. The full CDR3 sequence reads CASSLVGGSGNTIYF.